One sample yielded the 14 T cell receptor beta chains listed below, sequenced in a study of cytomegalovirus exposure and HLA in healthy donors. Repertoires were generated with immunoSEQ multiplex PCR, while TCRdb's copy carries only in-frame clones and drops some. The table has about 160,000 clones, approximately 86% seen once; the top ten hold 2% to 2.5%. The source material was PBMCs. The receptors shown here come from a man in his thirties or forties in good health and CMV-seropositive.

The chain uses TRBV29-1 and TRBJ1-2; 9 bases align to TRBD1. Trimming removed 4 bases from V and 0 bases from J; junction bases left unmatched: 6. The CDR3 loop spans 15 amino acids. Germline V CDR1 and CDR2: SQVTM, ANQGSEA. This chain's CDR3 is CSVGDRGAANYGYTF. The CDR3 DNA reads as TGCAGCGTTGGTGACAGGGGGGCAGCTAACTATGGCTACACCTTC. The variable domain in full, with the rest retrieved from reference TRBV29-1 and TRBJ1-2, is SAVISQKPSRDICQRGTSLTIQCQVDSQVTMMFWYRQQPGQSLTLIATANQGSEATYESGFVIDKFPISRPNLTFSTLTVSNMSPEDSSIYLCSVGDRGAANYGYTFGSGTRLTVV.

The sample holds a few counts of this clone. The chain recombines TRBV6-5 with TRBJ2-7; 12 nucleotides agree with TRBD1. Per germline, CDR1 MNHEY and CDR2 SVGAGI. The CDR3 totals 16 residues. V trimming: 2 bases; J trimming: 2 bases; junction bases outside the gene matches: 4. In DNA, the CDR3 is TGTGCCAGCAGTTACGGAGGGACAGGGGGCACCTACGAGCAGTACTTC. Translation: CASSYGGTGGTYEQYF.

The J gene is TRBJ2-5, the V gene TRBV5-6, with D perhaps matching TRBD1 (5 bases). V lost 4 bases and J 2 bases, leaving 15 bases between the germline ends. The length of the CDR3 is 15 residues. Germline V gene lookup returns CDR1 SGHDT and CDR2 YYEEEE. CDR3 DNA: TGTGCCAGCAGCCCAAGAAGACAGAATCAAGAGACCCAGTACTTC. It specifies CASSPRRQNQETQYF.

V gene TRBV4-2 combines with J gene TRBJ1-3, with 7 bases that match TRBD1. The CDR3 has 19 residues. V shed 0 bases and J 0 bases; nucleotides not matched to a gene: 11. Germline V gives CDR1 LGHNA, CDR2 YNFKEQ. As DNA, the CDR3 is TGTGCCAGCAGCCAAGATCCCTCGGGACAGTCAAGCTCTGGAAACACCATATATTTT. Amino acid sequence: CASSQDPSGQSSSGNTIYF.

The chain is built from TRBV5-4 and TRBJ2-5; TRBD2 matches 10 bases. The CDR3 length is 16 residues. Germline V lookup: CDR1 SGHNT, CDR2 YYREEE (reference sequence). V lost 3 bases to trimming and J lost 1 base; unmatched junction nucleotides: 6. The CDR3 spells CASSSMTSGFQETQYF. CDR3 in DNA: TGTGCCAGCAGCTCCATGACTAGCGGGTTCCAAGAGACCCAGTACTTC.

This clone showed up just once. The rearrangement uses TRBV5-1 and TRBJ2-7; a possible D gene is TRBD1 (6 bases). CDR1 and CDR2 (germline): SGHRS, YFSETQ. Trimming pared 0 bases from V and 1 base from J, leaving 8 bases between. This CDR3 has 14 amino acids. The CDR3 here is CASSLDGQSYEQYF. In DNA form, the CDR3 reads TGCGCCAGCAGCTTGGACGGACAGTCCTACGAGCAGTACTTC. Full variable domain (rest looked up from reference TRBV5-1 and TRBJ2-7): KAGVTQTPRYLIKTRGQQVTLSCSPISGHRSVSWYQQTPGQGLQFLFEYFSETQRNKGNFPGRFSGRQFSNSRSEMNVSTLELGDSALYLCASSLDGQSYEQYFGPGTRLTVT.

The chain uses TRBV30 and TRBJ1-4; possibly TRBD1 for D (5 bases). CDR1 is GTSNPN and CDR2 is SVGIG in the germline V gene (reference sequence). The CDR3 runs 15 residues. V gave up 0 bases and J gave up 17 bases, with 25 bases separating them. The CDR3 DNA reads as TGTGCCTGGAGTGTATTGGCCAGGGCTCCCCTCGCAACTTTTTTT. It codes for CAWSVLARAPLATFF.

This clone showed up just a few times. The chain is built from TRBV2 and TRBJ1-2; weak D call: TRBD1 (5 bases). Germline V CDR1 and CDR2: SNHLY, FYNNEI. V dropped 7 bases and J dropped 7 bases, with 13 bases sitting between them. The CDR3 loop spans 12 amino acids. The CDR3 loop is CASTADKGGYTF. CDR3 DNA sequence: TGTGCCAGCACTGCGGACAAAGGTGGCTACACCTTC.

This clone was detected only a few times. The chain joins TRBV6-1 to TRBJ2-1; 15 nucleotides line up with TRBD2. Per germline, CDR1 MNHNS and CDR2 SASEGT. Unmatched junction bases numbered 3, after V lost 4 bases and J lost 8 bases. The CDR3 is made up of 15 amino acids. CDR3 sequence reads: CASSGTSGGADEQFF. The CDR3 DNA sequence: TGTGCCAGCAGTGGGACTAGCGGGGGGGCCGATGAGCAGTTCTTC.

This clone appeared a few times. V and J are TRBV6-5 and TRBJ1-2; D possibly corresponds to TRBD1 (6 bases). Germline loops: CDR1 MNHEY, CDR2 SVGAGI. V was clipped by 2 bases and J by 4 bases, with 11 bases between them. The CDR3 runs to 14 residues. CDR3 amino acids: CASSYPQGLYGYTF. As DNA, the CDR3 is TGTGCCAGCAGTTACCCACAGGGTCTCTATGGCTACACCTTC.

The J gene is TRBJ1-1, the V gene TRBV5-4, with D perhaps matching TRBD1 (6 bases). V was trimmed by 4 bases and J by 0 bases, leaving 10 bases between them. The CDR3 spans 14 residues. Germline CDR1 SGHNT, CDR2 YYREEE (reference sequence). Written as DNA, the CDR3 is TGTGCCAGCAGCGCAGGACAGTTGAACACTGAAGCTTTCTTT. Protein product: CASSAGQLNTEAFF.

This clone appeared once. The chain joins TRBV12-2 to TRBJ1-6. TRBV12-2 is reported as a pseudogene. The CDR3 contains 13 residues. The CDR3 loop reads CASRLGGSGKTHF. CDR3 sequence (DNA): TGTGCAAGTCGCTTAGGGGGATCCGGGAAAACCCACTTT.

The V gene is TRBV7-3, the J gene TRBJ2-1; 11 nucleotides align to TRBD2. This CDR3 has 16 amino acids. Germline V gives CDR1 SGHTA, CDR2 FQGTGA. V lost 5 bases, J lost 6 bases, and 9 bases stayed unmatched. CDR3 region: CASSRTGTSGINEQFF. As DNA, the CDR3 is TGTGCCAGCAGCCGGACCGGGACTAGCGGTATCAATGAGCAGTTCTTC.

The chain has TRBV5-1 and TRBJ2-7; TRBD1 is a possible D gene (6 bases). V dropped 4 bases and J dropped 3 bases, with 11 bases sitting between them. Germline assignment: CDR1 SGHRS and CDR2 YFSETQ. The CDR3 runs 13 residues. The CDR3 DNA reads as TGCGCCAGCAGCCACGGACAGAACTACGAGCAGTACTTC. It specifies CASSHGQNYEQYF.